Listed here are 21 T cell receptor beta chains from one sample, sequenced in a study of early T cells in non-severe SARS-CoV-2 infection. TCRdb re-derived calls from the 5' RACE reads in MiXCR, one entry per CDR3 protein. The sample has about 39,000 distinct CDR3 sequences; around 6% are singletons. Source: whole blood, taken at baseline. Receptors were obtained from an adult who was a healthcare worker with PCR-confirmed SARS-CoV-2 infection or an uninfected control (not recorded which).

This clonotype has only a few counts. The chain couples TRBV5-1 to TRBJ1-5; D is unresolved. There are 16 residues in the CDR3. CDR1 and CDR2 (germline): SGHRS, YFSETQ. V was cut by 4 bases and J by 1 base, with 15 bases left in between. The CDR3 loop reads CASSTLPMGSNQPQHF. CDR3 coding DNA: TGCGCCAGCAGCACACTACCCATGGGAAGCAATCAGCCCCAGCATTTT.

On this clonotype: This clone may be a read error of a much larger clone one base away. The chain employs TRBV20-1 and TRBJ1-1, with D possibly matching TRBD1 (6 bases). The germline CDR1 and CDR2 sequences are DFQATT and SNEGSKA (reference sequence). The CDR3 contains 13 residues. The CDR3 nucleotides are TGCCTGCGGGGGGGGCTTGTAGGAACTGAAGCTTTCTTT. It codes for CLRGGLVGTEAFF.

This clonotype was counted ten times or more. The V call is TRBV20-1, the J call TRBJ2-7; D possibly corresponds to TRBD2 (6 bases). Germline CDR1 is DFQATT and CDR2 is SNEGSKA (reference sequence). The CDR3 consists of 13 residues. V lost 6 bases and J 6 bases, leaving 18 bases between the germline ends. Written as DNA, the CDR3 is TGCAGTGCGGAATTGGGACTCCACTCCGAGCAGTACTTC. It specifies CSAELGLHSEQYF.

This clonotype has at least ten counts. This rearrangement joins TRBV6-2 or TRBV6-3 to TRBJ2-4, with 7 bases fitting TRBD2. The length of the CDR3 is 14 residues. V trimming: 4 bases; J trimming: 6 bases; junction bases outside the gene matches: 6. Germline values: CDR1 MNHEY, CDR2 SVGEGT. CDR3 DNA sequence: TGTGCCAGCAGTTGGCGCCTAGCGGTAAACATTCAGTACTTC. As protein: CASSWRLAVNIQYF.

This clonotype has ten or more counts. The rearrangement links TRBV29-1 to TRBJ2-7; D not certain. V lost 5 bases, J lost 5 bases, and 10 bases lay in between. The germline CDR1 and CDR2 sequences are SQVTM and ANQGSEA. The CDR3 has 11 amino acids. The CDR3 reads CSVRGVDEQYF. CDR3 in DNA: TGCAGCGTTCGTGGTGTCGACGAGCAGTACTTC.

The rearrangement joins TRBV29-1 to TRBJ2-5; D unresolved. Germline values: CDR1 SQVTM, CDR2 ANQGSEA. This CDR3 is built from 12 residues. Trimming took off 6 bases at V and 7 bases at J, with 15 bases between the two ends. The CDR3 here is CSVATTGGTQYF. Here the CDR3 DNA reads TGCAGCGTCGCAACAACGGGTGGGACCCAGTACTTC.

This clonotype has a count of ten or more. The J gene is TRBJ2-4, the V gene TRBV11-2; 7 bases agree with TRBD1. CDR3 length: 13 amino acids. Trimming cost V 8 bases and J 3 bases; bases outside gene matches: 4. The germline V gene encodes CDR1 SGHAT and CDR2 FQNNGV. CDR3 sequence reads: CASATGVKNIQYF. In nucleotides, the CDR3 is TGTGCCAGCGCTACAGGGGTCAAAAACATTCAGTACTTC.

This clonotype was detected many times. V is TRBV24-1 and J is TRBJ2-1; D is perhaps TRBD1 (6 bases). In germline, CDR1 is KGHDR, CDR2 SFDVKD. Deletions cut 4 bases from V and 6 bases from J, with 21 bases between. The CDR3 is 17 residues long. The CDR3 is CATSEGGQLGGSNEQFF. CDR3 coding DNA: TGTGCCACCAGTGAAGGGGGTCAGTTGGGCGGCAGCAATGAGCAGTTCTTC.

This clonotype was counted ten times or more. The J gene is TRBJ2-5, the V gene TRBV7-6, with no clear D. Trimming cost V 3 bases and J 1 base, with 0 bases left between them. This CDR3 is built from 11 residues. The germline V gene has CDR1 SGHVS and CDR2 FNYEAQ. The CDR3 region has the DNA TGTGCCAGCAGCTTCCAAGAGACCCAGTACTTC. Translated: CASSFQETQYF.

This clonotype has ten or more counts. The J gene is TRBJ2-3, the V gene TRBV7-2; 8 nucleotides agree with TRBD2. The V and J ends lost 4 bases and 5 bases, in that order; junction bases with no gene match: 11. Per germline, CDR1 SGHTA and CDR2 FQGNSA. CDR3 length equals 16 residues. The CDR3 DNA reads as TGTGCCAGCAGCTCTCCGGGGCGGGGGGATGGAGATACGCAGTATTTT. Translation: CASSSPGRGDGDTQYF.

Turning to this clonotype: This may be a read error: a much more frequent sequence differs by one nucleotide. The V gene is TRBV5-1, the J gene TRBJ2-7; weak D call: TRBD2 (6 bases). The CDR3 consists of 16 residues. CDR1 is SGHRS, CDR2 YFSETQ, per germline. V lost 0 bases and J lost 2, with 15 bases in between. Here the CDR3 DNA reads TGCGCCAGCAGCTTGGTTGTGACTAGAGGAACCTACGAGCAGTACTTC. This sequence encodes CASSLVVTRGTYEQYF.

This clonotype was found a few times. The V call is TRBV30, the J call TRBJ1-2, with a tentative D call TRBD1 (6 bases). The CDR3 length is 13 residues. V lost 5 bases and J 0 bases, leaving 10 bases between the germline ends. The germline V gene has CDR1 GTSNPN and CDR2 SVGIG (reference sequence). The CDR3 here is CAWYRVANYGYTF. The CDR3 nucleotides are TGTGCCTGGTACAGGGTGGCTAACTATGGCTACACCTTC.

To note about this clonotype: This may be a read error, as it is one base from a much larger clone. This chain joins TRBV5-1 and TRBJ2-5; no definite D call. The CDR3 consists of 13 residues. Germline CDR1 and CDR2: SGHRS and YFSETQ. Trimming stripped 2 bases from V and 0 bases from J, with 5 bases between. CDR3 nucleotides: TGCGCCAGCAGCTTTGTGGACCAAGAGACCCAGTACTTC. Translated: CASSFVDQETQYF.

This clonotype was picked up a small number of times. The rearrangement uses TRBV18 and TRBJ2-5, with a tentative D call TRBD2 (6 bases). Germline V gene data show CDR1 as KGHSH and CDR2 as LQKENI. The V end was cut by 6 bases, the J end by 2 bases, with 13 bases between. CDR3 length: 14 residues. The CDR3 sequence is CASSPRTTQETQYF. The CDR3 DNA is TGTGCCAGCTCTCCCCGGACTACTCAAGAGACCCAGTACTTC. Complete variable domain (other parts from reference TRBV18 and TRBJ2-5): NAGVMQNPRHLVRRRGQEARLRCSPMKGHSHVYWYRQLPEEGLKFMVYLQKENIIDESGMPKERFSAEFPKEGPSILRIQQVVRGDSAAYFCASSPRTTQETQYFGPGTRLLVL.

This clonotype was detected many times. V is TRBV7-6 and J is TRBJ2-3; no reliable D call. Germline V gives CDR1 SGHVS, CDR2 FNYEAQ. This CDR3 spans 14 amino acids. Trimming pared 3 bases from V and 6 bases from J, leaving 13 bases between. The CDR3 loop reads CASSFSVVGDTQYF. CDR3 DNA: TGTGCCAGCAGCTTTTCGGTTGTGGGGGATACGCAGTATTTT.

This clonotype was seen many times. The chain links TRBV20-1 to TRBJ1-2; D might be TRBD1 (5 bases). The V end lost 7 bases, the J end lost 4 bases, and 19 bases lay between the germline ends. This CDR3 region has 14 residues. The germline V gene has CDR1 DFQATT and CDR2 SNEGSKA (reference sequence). The CDR3 region has the DNA TGCAGTGTCCATTCGTCCGGGACGGCCTATGGCTACACCTTC. It codes for CSVHSSGTAYGYTF.

V gene TRBV7-6 combines with J gene TRBJ2-2; D is possibly TRBD2 (6 bases). V gave up 1 base and J gave up 1 base, with 13 bases separating them. There are 17 residues in the CDR3. CDR1 SGHVS and CDR2 FNYEAQ come from the germline V gene. The CDR3 nucleotides are TGTGCCAGCAGCTTAGGTTTGGAGGGATGGAACACCGGGGAGCTGTTTTTT. Translating it yields CASSLGLEGWNTGELFF.

This clonotype was picked up many times. The V and J genes are TRBV20-1 and TRBJ2-1; a possible D gene is TRBD2 (6 bases). CDR1 is DFQATT and CDR2 is SNEGSKA in the germline V gene (reference sequence). Trimming shortened V by 6 bases and J by 8 bases, and 17 bases separated the two germline ends. The CDR3 covers 13 residues. Here the CDR3 reads CSARGLTLDEQFF. For the CDR3, the DNA is TGCAGTGCCCGGGGACTGACTCTTGATGAGCAGTTCTTC.

The table lists this clonotype with many counts. This chain connects TRBV20-1 to TRBJ2-3, with a possible D match to TRBD2 (6 bases). Per germline, CDR1 DFQATT and CDR2 SNEGSKA (reference sequence). The CDR3 contains 17 residues. V gave up 0 bases and J gave up 0 bases, with 16 bases separating them. The CDR3 is CSARDGGRSGSTDTQYF. The CDR3 DNA reads TGCAGTGCTAGAGATGGGGGTAGAAGCGGGAGCACAGATACGCAGTATTTT.

In its sample, this clonotype was seen many times. V gene TRBV27 combines with J gene TRBJ2-7; 7 positions agree with TRBD2. The CDR3 covers 15 residues. V was pared by 3 bases and J by 2 bases, with 7 bases of the junction left unmatched. Germline assignment: CDR1 MNHEY and CDR2 SMNVEV (reference sequence). The CDR3 DNA reads as TGTGCCAGCAGTTTGGGGGGGGAAGGAACCTACGAGCAGTACTTC. Translation: CASSLGGEGTYEQYF.

This clonotype was detected many times. The rearrangement links TRBV20-1 to TRBJ2-1; D perhaps matches TRBD2 (6 bases). Germline V gene data show CDR1 as DFQATT and CDR2 as SNEGSKA (reference sequence). There are 15 residues in the CDR3. Trimming removed 6 bases from V and 4 bases from J, with 19 bases in between. CDR3: CSAKRLGSSYNEQFF. CDR3 in DNA: TGCAGTGCCAAACGACTAGGCTCTTCTTACAATGAGCAGTTCTTC.